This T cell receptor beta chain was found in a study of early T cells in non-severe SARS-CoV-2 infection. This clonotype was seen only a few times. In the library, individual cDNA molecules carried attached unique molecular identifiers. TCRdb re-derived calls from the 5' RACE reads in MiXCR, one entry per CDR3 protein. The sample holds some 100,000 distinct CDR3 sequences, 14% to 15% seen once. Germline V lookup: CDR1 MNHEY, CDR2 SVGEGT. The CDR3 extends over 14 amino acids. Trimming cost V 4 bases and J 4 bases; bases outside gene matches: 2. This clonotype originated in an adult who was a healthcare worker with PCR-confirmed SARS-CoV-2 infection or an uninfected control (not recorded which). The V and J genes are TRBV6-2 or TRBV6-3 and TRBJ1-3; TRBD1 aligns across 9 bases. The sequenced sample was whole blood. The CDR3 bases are TGTGCCAGCAGTTGGACAGGGGACGGAAACACCATATATTTT. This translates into CASSWTGDGNTIYF.